This T cell receptor beta chain was captured in a study of patients and donors after allogeneic stem cell transplantation. This clonotype was observed a handful of times. TCRdb fed the RT-PCR reads into MiXCR, producing one record per CDR3 protein. The sample shows over 150,000 distinct CDR3 sequences, around 30% of them seen only once. The sequenced sample consisted of blood, either unsorted or a sorted T cell fraction (not recorded which). This TCR came from a human donor who was either an allogeneic HSCT recipient or a stem cell or donor lymphocyte infusion donor (not recorded which). It is not recorded whose cells these are; they may come from a transplant donor.

The CDR3 DNA is TGTGCCAGCAGCTTAGCGGTGGGCAGAAACACTGAAGCTTTCTTT. This encodes CASSLAVGRNTEAFF. V gene TRBV7-2 combines with J gene TRBJ1-1; D is undetermined. The CDR3 covers 15 residues. The V end was cut by 0 bases, the J end by 2 bases, with 10 bases between. CDR1 and CDR2 from the germline V gene are SGHTA and FQGNSA.